These 32 T cell receptor beta chains share one sample of origin, sequenced in a study of CD8+ T cells in alopecia areata. Following RNA extraction, reverse transcription yielded cDNA that acted as the sequencing template. Sequencing used immunoSEQ multiplex PCR; TCRdb keeps in-frame clones, though not all of them. The table has 75,000 to 100,000 clones, roughly two fifths seen once. Sequenced material: CD4+ T cells sorted from blood. The receptors originated from a human donor with alopecia areata.

This clone was found a few times. The chain employs TRBV29-1 and TRBJ2-3; a possible D gene is TRBD2 (6 bases). The CDR3 is made up of 12 amino acids. Germline CDR1 SQVTM, CDR2 ANQGSEA. Trimming removed 5 bases from V and 5 bases from J, with 11 bases in between. Here the CDR3 reads CSVLLSGDTQYF. The CDR3 DNA reads as TGCAGCGTTCTACTTAGCGGAGATACGCAGTATTTT.

This clone was picked up one time. V gene TRBV30 combines with J gene TRBJ2-5; 8 bases line up with TRBD2. Germline lookup yields CDR1 GTSNPN and CDR2 SVGIG (reference sequence). V dropped 0 bases and J dropped 5; count of bases not matched to a gene: 14. CDR3 size: 17 residues. In DNA form, the CDR3 reads TGTGCCTGGAGTGTAGGTAATAGCGGGACACCGCGGGAGACCCAGTACTTC. Amino acid sequence: CAWSVGNSGTPRETQYF.

J is TRBJ1-3 and V is TRBV9; D ambiguous. The V gene lost 3 bases and the J gene lost 0 bases, with 10 bases spanning the gap. This CDR3 comprises 15 residues. Looked up from germline, CDR1 is SGDLS and CDR2 is YYNGEE. The CDR3, as DNA: TGTGCCAGCAGCGCTGGACCCAACTCTGGAAACACCATATATTTT. Protein: CASSAGPNSGNTIYF.

The chain has TRBV11-2 and TRBJ2-1; 10 bases line up with TRBD2. The CDR3 extends over 16 amino acids. Germline V CDR1 and CDR2: SGHAT, FQNNGV. After removal of 1 base from V and 10 bases from J, the junction contained 10 bases not matched to a gene. The CDR3 DNA reads TGTGCCAGCAGCTTAGTTCCCGGGGCTAGCGGGAGCGAGCAGTTCTTC. This gives the protein CASSLVPGASGSEQFF. Drawing the rest from reference TRBV11-2 and TRBJ2-1, the complete variable domain is EAGVAQSPRYKIIEKRQSVAFWCNPISGHATLYWYQQILGQGPKLLIQFQNNGVVDDSQLPKDRFSAERLKGVDSTLKIQPAKLEDSAVYLCASSLVPGASGSEQFFGPGTRLTVL.

The rearrangement links TRBV5-1 to TRBJ2-3; TRBD1 is a possible D gene (6 bases). The CDR3 totals 15 residues. V was trimmed by 3 bases and J by 5 bases, leaving 16 bases between them. The germline V gene encodes CDR1 SGHRS and CDR2 YFSETQ. CDR3 residues: CASSSGTPRKDTQYF. For the CDR3, the DNA is TGCGCCAGCAGCTCCGGGACACCGAGGAAAGATACGCAGTATTTT.

This CDR3 is CASSWTPEGLNSPLHF. The CDR3 bases are TGCGCCAGCAGCTGGACTCCGGAAGGGTTGAATTCACCCCTCCACTTT. The rearrangement links TRBV5-1 to TRBJ1-6; D is ambiguous. The germline V and J ends were trimmed by 3 bases and 7 bases, with 17 bases remaining between them. This CDR3 is built from 16 residues. Germline CDR1 and CDR2: SGHRS and YFSETQ.

J is TRBJ2-3 and V is TRBV9, with TRBD2 matching over 8 bases. Unmatched junction bases numbered 1, after V lost 0 bases and J lost 1 base. Germline lookup yields CDR1 SGDLS and CDR2 YYNGEE. This CDR3 contains 15 residues. The CDR3 loop is CASSVGAGGTDTQYF. CDR3 nucleotides: TGTGCCAGCAGCGTAGGAGCGGGGGGCACAGATACGCAGTATTTT.

CDR3 region: CASSRGSGNQPQHF. The CDR3 nucleotides read TGTGCCAGCTCCCGGGGCAGCGGAAATCAGCCCCAGCATTTT. This chain connects TRBV18 to TRBJ1-5; possible D gene TRBD1, 5 bases. From germline, CDR1 is KGHSH and CDR2 LQKENI. There are 14 residues in the CDR3. V was shortened by 6 bases and J by 4 bases, with 13 bases between the two germline ends. Filled out from reference TRBV18 and TRBJ1-5, the complete variable domain reads NAGVMQNPRHLVRRRGQEARLRCSPMKGHSHVYWYRQLPEEGLKFMVYLQKENIIDESGMPKERFSAEFPKEGPSILRIQQVVRGDSAAYFCASSRGSGNQPQHFGDGTRLSIL.

V is TRBV9 and J is TRBJ2-1, with 10 positions matching TRBD2. Trimming cost V 1 base and J 9 bases; bases outside gene matches: 7. Per the germline V gene, CDR1 is SGDLS and CDR2 is YYNGEE. This CDR3 contains 15 residues. The CDR3: CASSVSGTSDSEQFF. The DNA for the CDR3 is TGTGCCAGCAGCGTATCAGGGACTAGCGACAGTGAGCAGTTCTTC.

The genes are TRBV5-4 and TRBJ2-7; 7 bases are shared with TRBD1. Germline trimming cut 3 bases from V and 2 bases from J; bases unmatched to any gene: 8. CDR3 length: 15 amino acids. Germline V gene data show CDR1 as SGHNT and CDR2 as YYREEE (reference sequence). The CDR3 sequence: CASSSPDRATYEQYF. CDR3 bases: TGTGCCAGCAGCTCCCCAGACAGGGCTACCTACGAGCAGTACTTC. The full variable domain, completed using reference TRBV5-4 and TRBJ2-7, is ETGVTQSPTHLIKTRGQQVTLRCSSQSGHNTVSWYQQALGQGPQFIFQYYREEENGRGNFPPRFSGLQFPNYSSELNVNALELDDSALYLCASSSPDRATYEQYFGPGTRLTVT.

The chain is built from TRBV7-2 and TRBJ2-2; D gene unclear. The germline V gene has CDR1 SGHTA and CDR2 FQGNSA. V shed 2 bases and J shed 13 bases, with 14 bases lying between them. This CDR3 region has 13 residues. The CDR3, as DNA: TGTGCCAGCAGCTTAAGTCAGGACCTCGGGCTGTTTTTT. Amino acid sequence: CASSLSQDLGLFF.

The chain is built from TRBV5-1 and TRBJ2-7, with 10 bases identical to TRBD1. Germline values: CDR1 SGHRS, CDR2 YFSETQ. J gave up 3 bases and V 5 bases, and 8 bases lay outside the gene matches. The CDR3 runs 15 residues. The DNA of the CDR3 is TGCGCCAGCAGGCCCGGGACAGGGGTATTCTACGAGCAGTACTTC. It translates to CASRPGTGVFYEQYF.

This sequence joins TRBV29-1 and TRBJ2-7; D gene ambiguous. Between the trimmed V and J ends, which lost 3 bases and 6 bases, there was a span of 6 bases. CDR1 SQVTM and CDR2 ANQGSEA come from the germline V gene. The CDR3 covers 10 residues. In nucleotides, the CDR3 is TGCAGCGTTGAGCCACCCGAGCAGTACTTC. Translated: CSVEPPEQYF.

The chain combines TRBV21-1 with TRBJ2-3; the tabulated D call, TRBD1, remains unverified against the DNA. TRBV21-1 is shown as a pseudogene. The CDR3 contains 16 residues. As DNA, the CDR3 is TGTGCCAGCAGCCTAGCGTACCCAGGGGGGACAGATACGCAGTATTTT. This codes for CASSLAYPGGTDTQYF.

The rearrangement links TRBV5-4 to TRBJ1-6; tentative D call: TRBD1 (6 bases). The CDR3 contains 14 residues. Germline V CDR1 and CDR2: SGHNT, YYREEE (reference sequence). V lost 4 bases and J 9 bases, leaving 14 bases between the germline ends. The CDR3 spells CASSLQGSGSPLHF. In DNA, the CDR3 is TGTGCCAGCAGCCTCCAGGGGTCGGGTTCACCCCTCCACTTT.

This clone was detected a few times. This chain connects TRBV29-1 to TRBJ2-3; no firm D call. The CDR3 totals 12 residues. CDR1 and CDR2 from the germline V gene are SQVTM and ANQGSEA. Trimming removed 2 bases at V and 4 bases at J, with 7 bases between. The CDR3: CSVEPAADTQYF. The CDR3 region has the DNA TGCAGCGTTGAACCGGCTGCAGATACGCAGTATTTT.

This clone showed up just once. This chain joins TRBV5-1 and TRBJ1-1; D gene ambiguous. The CDR3 loop spans 13 amino acids. V was trimmed by 0 bases and J by 1 base, leaving 4 bases between them. The V gene's germline CDR1 is SGHRS and CDR2 YFSETQ. The CDR3 spells CASSLAGNTEAFF. CDR3 nucleotides: TGCGCCAGCAGCTTGGCTGGGAACACTGAAGCTTTCTTT.

V gene TRBV28 combines with J gene TRBJ1-1; tentative D call: TRBD1 (5 bases). Germline CDR1 reads MDHEN; CDR2 reads SYDVKM. This CDR3 spans 13 amino acids. The V gene lost 5 bases and the J gene lost 6 bases, with 13 bases spanning the gap. The CDR3 nucleotides read TGTGCCAGCAGTGTCGTACAGGTCCCTGAAGCTTTCTTT. Translation gives CASSVVQVPEAFF.

This rearrangement joins TRBV5-4 to TRBJ2-7; 8 nucleotides match TRBD1. V was clipped by 4 bases and J by 3 bases; unmatched bases: 9. The CDR3 runs to 15 residues. Germline CDR1 is SGHNT and CDR2 is YYREEE (reference sequence). The chain's CDR3 is CASSKTTGAIYEQYF. The CDR3 nucleotides read TGTGCCAGCAGCAAAACGACAGGGGCTATCTACGAGCAGTACTTC. Using reference TRBV5-4 and TRBJ2-7 for the parts outside the CDR3, the full variable domain is ETGVTQSPTHLIKTRGQQVTLRCSSQSGHNTVSWYQQALGQGPQFIFQYYREEENGRGNFPPRFSGLQFPNYSSELNVNALELDDSALYLCASSKTTGAIYEQYFGPGTRLTVT.

This clone has only a few counts. CDR3 in amino acids: CASSPGTSGSTEQFF. Written as DNA, the CDR3 is TGTGCCAGCAGTCCCGGGACTAGCGGGAGCACTGAGCAGTTCTTC. The chain uses TRBV28 and TRBJ2-1; 14 bases are a match to TRBD2. Germline-derived CDR1 and CDR2 are MDHEN and SYDVKM. This CDR3 contains 15 residues. V lost 5 bases, J lost 9 bases, and 6 bases stayed unmatched.

This chain uses TRBV5-1 with TRBJ1-1; 8 bases align to TRBD1. V gave up 3 bases and J gave up 4 bases; unmatched junction bases: 8. CDR1 is SGHRS and CDR2 is YFSETQ in the germline V gene. The CDR3 consists of 15 residues. CDR3 amino acids: CASSYRTGLSTEAFF. CDR3 in DNA: TGCGCCAGCAGCTACCGGACAGGGTTGAGCACTGAAGCTTTCTTT. Full variable domain (rest looked up from reference TRBV5-1 and TRBJ1-1): KAGVTQTPRYLIKTRGQQVTLSCSPISGHRSVSWYQQTPGQGLQFLFEYFSETQRNKGNFPGRFSGRQFSNSRSEMNVSTLELGDSALYLCASSYRTGLSTEAFFGQGTRLTVV.

The CDR3 loop is CASSSKGHREQFF. CDR3 sequence (DNA): TGTGCCAGCAGTTCCAAGGGACATCGGGAGCAGTTCTTC. The rearrangement links TRBV6-5 to TRBJ2-1; D is possibly TRBD1 (6 bases). Germline values: CDR1 MNHEY, CDR2 SVGAGI. This CDR3 spans 13 amino acids. The V end lost 4 bases, the J end lost 10 bases, and 14 bases lay between the germline ends.

This clone was recorded a few times. Different DNA sequences within this sample yield the same CDR3. This chain links TRBV29-1 with TRBJ2-5; D unclear. V was cut by 5 bases and J by 4 bases, with 5 bases left in between. From germline, CDR1 is SQVTM and CDR2 ANQGSEA. This CDR3 region has 10 residues. The CDR3 loop is CSVQRETQYF. Written as DNA, the CDR3 is TGCAGCGTTCAGAGAGAGACCCAGTACTTC.

Details on this clone: Different DNA sequences within this sample yield the same CDR3. The V gene is TRBV29-1, the J gene TRBJ1-1, with D possibly matching TRBD1 (6 bases). Germline V CDR1 and CDR2: SQVTM, ANQGSEA. The CDR3 sequence is 13 residues long. V lost 6 bases to trimming and J lost 0 bases, with 11 bases between them. The CDR3 sequence: CSVRGRMNTEAFF. DNA for the CDR3: TGCAGCGTCAGGGGCCGAATGAACACTGAAGCTTTCTTT.

CDR3: CSVGEYQDGYTF. The CDR3 bases are TGCAGCGTTGGAGAGTATCAGGATGGCTACACCTTC. The chain carries TRBV29-1 and TRBJ1-2; D remains unclear. V gave up 4 bases and J gave up 6 bases, with 12 bases separating them. Germline CDR1 is SQVTM and CDR2 is ANQGSEA. CDR3 size: 12 residues.

This chain connects TRBV7-2 to TRBJ2-1; 8 positions match TRBD2. The J segment lost 9 bases and the V segment lost 2 bases, leaving 9 bases of the junction unmatched. CDR1 SGHTA and CDR2 FQGNSA come from the germline V gene. The CDR3 contains 15 residues. DNA for the CDR3: TGTGCCAGCAGCTTAAGTAGCGGGATTCGGCCTGAGCAGTTCTTC. It is translated as CASSLSSGIRPEQFF.

V gene TRBV20-1 combines with J gene TRBJ2-1; D ambiguous. This CDR3 region has 10 residues. V lost 5 bases to trimming and J lost 5 bases, with 4 bases between them. Germline values: CDR1 DFQATT, CDR2 SNEGSKA (reference sequence). The DNA for the CDR3 is TGCAGTGCTGCCGACAATGAGCAGTTCTTC. It is translated as CSAADNEQFF.

This clone turned up a few times. The chain is built from TRBV30 and TRBJ1-2, with D uncertain. V gave up 3 bases and J gave up 6 bases, with 5 bases separating them. Germline V gene sequence: CDR1 GTSNPN, CDR2 SVGIG (reference sequence). The CDR3 spans 10 residues. The CDR3 spells CAWSGDGYTF. CDR3 DNA sequence: TGTGCCTGGAGCGGGGATGGCTACACCTTC.

This chain joins TRBV5-6 and TRBJ1-2; TRBD1 is a possible D gene (5 bases). V shed 4 bases and J shed 8 bases, with 24 bases lying between them. Germline loops: CDR1 SGHDT, CDR2 YYEEEE. The CDR3 sequence is 16 residues long. The CDR3 DNA reads as TGTGCCAGCAGCGGAACCGGGACCGCGAGCTCCGGAGGCTACACCTTC. It is translated as CASSGTGTASSGGYTF. Full variable domain (outside the CDR3, taken from reference TRBV5-6 and TRBJ1-2): DAGVTQSPTHLIKTRGQQVTLRCSPKSGHDTVSWYQQALGQGPQFIFQYYEEEERQRGNFPDRFSGHQFPNYSSELNVNALLLGDSALYLCASSGTGTASSGGYTFGSGTRLTVV.

The genes are TRBV9 and TRBJ2-1; tentative D call: TRBD2 (5 bases). Trimming removed 4 bases at V and 0 bases at J, with 11 bases between. Germline V gives CDR1 SGDLS, CDR2 YYNGEE. This CDR3 contains 15 residues. CDR3 nucleotide sequence: TGTGCCAGCAGCCCTGAGCGGTCCTCCTACAATGAGCAGTTCTTC. This translates into CASSPERSSYNEQFF.

This clone was detected only a few times. This chain connects TRBV18 to TRBJ1-1, with a tentative D call TRBD1 (6 bases). The V end lost 2 bases, the J end lost 6 bases, and 13 bases lay between the germline ends. CDR1 KGHSH and CDR2 LQKENI come from the germline V gene. CDR3 length: 14 amino acids. The CDR3 DNA follows: TGTGCCAGCTCACCAATCCAGGGGCAGCCTGAAGCTTTCTTT. Translating gives CASSPIQGQPEAFF.

The chain has TRBV29-1 and TRBJ2-2, with D perhaps matching TRBD2 (6 bases). CDR1 SQVTM and CDR2 ANQGSEA come from the germline V gene. This CDR3 region has 13 residues. CDR3 DNA: TGCGTTCTCGCGCGGGAAAACACCGGGGAGCTGTTTTTT. Residues: CVLARENTGELFF.